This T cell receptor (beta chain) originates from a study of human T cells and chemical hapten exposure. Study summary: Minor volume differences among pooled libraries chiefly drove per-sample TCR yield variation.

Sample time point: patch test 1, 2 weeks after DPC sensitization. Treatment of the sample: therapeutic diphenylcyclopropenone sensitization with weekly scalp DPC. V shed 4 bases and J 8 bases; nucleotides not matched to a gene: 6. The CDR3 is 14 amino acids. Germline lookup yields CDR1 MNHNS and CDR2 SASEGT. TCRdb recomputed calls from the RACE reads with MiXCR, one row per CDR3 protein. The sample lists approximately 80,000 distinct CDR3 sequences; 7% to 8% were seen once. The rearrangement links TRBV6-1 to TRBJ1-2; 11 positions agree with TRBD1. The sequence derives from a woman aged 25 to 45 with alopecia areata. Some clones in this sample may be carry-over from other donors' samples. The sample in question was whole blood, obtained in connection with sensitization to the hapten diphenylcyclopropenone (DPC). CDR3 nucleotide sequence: TGTGCCAGCAGTGGCGGACAGGGGGCTGGGGGCTACACCTTC. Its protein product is CASSGGQGAGGYTF.